This record looks at one TCR beta chain sequence and its context. J gave up 6 bases and V 1 base, and 4 bases lay outside the gene matches. The CDR3 is made up of 15 amino acids. Germline V gene sequence: CDR1 LGHNA, CDR2 YNFKEQ. The protocol was immunoSEQ multiplex PCR, while the TCRdb copy is restricted to in-frame clones and leaves out a portion. Of 18,000 or so clones listed, about 88% are singletons. This sample was taken from a study of blood T cell repertoires in COVID-19. The gene calls are TRBV4-2 and TRBJ2-1; TRBD2 agrees at 9 bases. The TCR originated in a man in his forties or fifties with active COVID-19. Sequencing was done on a sample of peripheral blood. The CDR3 protein is CASSQVAGGSNEQFF. CDR3 coding DNA: TGTGCCAGCAGCCAAGTGGCGGGAGGGTCCAATGAGCAGTTCTTC.